The clone carrying this T cell receptor (beta chain) was picked up many times. The antigen is undetermined. This entry belongs to a study of beta chain features in type 1 diabetes. Study observations and caveats: Moderate yet significant TCRB CDR3 shortening was seen in Type 1 diabetes patients in all four CD4+ subsets.

Sequencing targeted expressed TCRB transcripts, as all isolated RNA had been reverse transcribed. Repertoires were generated with immunoSEQ multiplex PCR, while TCRdb's copy carries only in-frame clones and drops some. The profile shows about 160,000 clones, 7% to 9% of them singletons. CDR3 size: 13 residues. Sequenced: central memory CD4+ T cells from blood. The source of this sequence is a man between 18 and 35 years old with type 1 diabetes. The chain employs TRBV21-1 and TRBJ1-1. TRBV21-1 is an annotated pseudogene. As DNA, the CDR3 is TGTGCCAGCAGCATACGGGGGGTATCTGAAGCTTTCTTT. It yields the protein CASSIRGVSEAFF.